This T cell receptor (beta chain) originates from a study of blood T cells in healthy people across ages. Germline CDR1 SQVTM, CDR2 ANQGSEA. The CDR3 consists of 12 residues. V was pared by 6 bases and J by 3 bases, with 3 bases of the junction left unmatched. Each sample had at least 6.5 million PBMCs isolated. Through a sample-barcoded 5' primer and a J-beta primer mix, a second PCR was run for roughly 6 to 12 cycles. TCRdb analysed the 5' RACE reads with MiXCR anew, one entry per CDR3 protein. The table has over 1,500,000 distinct CDR3 sequences, more than 35% seen once. The TCR was taken from a human donor in good health. The V gene is TRBV29-1, the J gene TRBJ1-1; 8 bases align to TRBD1. The sample consisted of blood. The CDR3 sequence is CSVQQGDTEAFF. CDR3 nucleotides: TGCAGCGTCCAACAGGGGGACACTGAAGCTTTCTTT.